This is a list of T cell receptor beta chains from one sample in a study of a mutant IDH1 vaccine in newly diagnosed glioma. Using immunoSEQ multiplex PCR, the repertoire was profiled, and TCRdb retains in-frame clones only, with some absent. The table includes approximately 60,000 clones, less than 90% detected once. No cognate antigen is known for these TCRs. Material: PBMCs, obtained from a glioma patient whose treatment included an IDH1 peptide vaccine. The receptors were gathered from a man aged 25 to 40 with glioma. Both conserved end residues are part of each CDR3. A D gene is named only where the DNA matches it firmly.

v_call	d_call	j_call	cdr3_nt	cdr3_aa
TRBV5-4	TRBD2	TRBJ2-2	TGTGCCAGCAGCCCATTAGCGGGGGCCTTGAACACCGGGGAGCTGTTTTTT	CASSPLAGALNTGELFF
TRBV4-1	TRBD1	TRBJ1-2	TGCGCCAGCAGCCAAGGAGGGGGCAGAGGTGGCTACACCTTC	CASSQGGGRGGYTF
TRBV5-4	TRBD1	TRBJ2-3	TGTGCCAGCAGCCTGATTATGACAGGGGACGATACGCAGTATTTT	CASSLIMTGDDTQYF
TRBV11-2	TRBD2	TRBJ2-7	TGTGCCAGCAGCTACACGAGACTAGCGGGGGTTGAGCAGTACTTC	CASSYTRLAGVEQYF
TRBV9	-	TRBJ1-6	TGTGCCAGCAGTCAGAGCCCGGGACCTAGGGATTCACCCCTCCACTTT	CASSQSPGPRDSPLHF
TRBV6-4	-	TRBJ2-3	TGTGCCAGCAGTCCCTCCAGCCGGGACTCGCAGTATTTT	CASSPSSRDSQYF
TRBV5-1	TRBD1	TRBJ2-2	TGCGCCAGCAAATCTGGTACAGGGGCGTTAAACGCGAACACCGGGGAGCTGTTTTTT	CASKSGTGALNANTGELFF
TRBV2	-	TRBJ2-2	TGTGCCAGCAGTGAAGCAATCCCCGGGGAGCTGTTTTTT	CASSEAIPGELFF
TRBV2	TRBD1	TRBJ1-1	TGTGCCAGCAGTTGGACAGGGGGCACTGAAGCTTTCTTT	CASSWTGGTEAFF
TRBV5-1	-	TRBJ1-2	TGCGCCAGCAGCCTGGAGCCCCTGGGATACTATGGCTACACCTTC	CASSLEPLGYYGYTF